The T cell receptor (beta chain) described here comes from a study of blood T cell repertoires in COVID-19. Study-level information: T cells, B-cell-depleted T cells, or PBMCs provided the cDNA or gDNA that served as material.

In the original workflow: How many nucleated cells were present was estimated from reference gene primer amplification. Clones were sequenced by immunoSEQ multiplex PCR, and TCRdb holds only the in-frame ones, with some missing. The DNA gave D and trimming, while V, J and clone size come from that table. In the table there are about 330,000 clones, roughly 90% of which are singletons. This TCR came from a woman between 25 and 40 years old who had recovered from COVID-19. Sequencing was carried out using PBMCs or T cells enriched from blood (not recorded which).

CDR3 protein: CASSQDRLMNTEAFF. CDR3 DNA sequence: TGCGCCAGCAGCCAAGATCGACTCATGAACACTGAAGCTTTCTTT. This sequence joins TRBV4-3 and TRBJ1-1, with D unresolved. This CDR3 contains 15 residues. The V end lost 0 bases, the J end lost 0 bases, and 8 bases lay between the germline ends. Germline assignment: CDR1 LGHNA and CDR2 YSLEER.